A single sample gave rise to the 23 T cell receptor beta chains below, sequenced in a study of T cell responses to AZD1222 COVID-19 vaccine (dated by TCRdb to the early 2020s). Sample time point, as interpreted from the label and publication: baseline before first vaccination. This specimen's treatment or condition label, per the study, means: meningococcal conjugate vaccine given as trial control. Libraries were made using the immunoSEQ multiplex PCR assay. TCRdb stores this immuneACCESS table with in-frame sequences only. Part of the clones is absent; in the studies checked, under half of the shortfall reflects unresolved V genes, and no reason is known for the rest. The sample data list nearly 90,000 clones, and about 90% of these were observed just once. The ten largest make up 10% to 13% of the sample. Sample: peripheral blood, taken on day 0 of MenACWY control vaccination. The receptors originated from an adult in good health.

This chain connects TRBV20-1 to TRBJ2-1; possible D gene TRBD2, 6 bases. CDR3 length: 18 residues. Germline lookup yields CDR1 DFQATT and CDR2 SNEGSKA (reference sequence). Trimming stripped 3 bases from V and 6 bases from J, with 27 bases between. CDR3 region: CSASWAGRTDPRGNEQFF. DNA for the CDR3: TGCAGTGCTAGTTGGGCGGGGCGAACGGACCCGAGGGGCAATGAGCAGTTCTTC.

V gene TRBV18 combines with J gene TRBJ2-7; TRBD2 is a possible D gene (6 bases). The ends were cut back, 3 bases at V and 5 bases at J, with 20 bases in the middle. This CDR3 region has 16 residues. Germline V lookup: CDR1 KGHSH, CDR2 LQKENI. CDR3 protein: CASSPGGPASAHEQYF. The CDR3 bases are TGTGCCAGCTCACCCGGGGGTCCGGCGTCGGCCCACGAGCAGTACTTC.

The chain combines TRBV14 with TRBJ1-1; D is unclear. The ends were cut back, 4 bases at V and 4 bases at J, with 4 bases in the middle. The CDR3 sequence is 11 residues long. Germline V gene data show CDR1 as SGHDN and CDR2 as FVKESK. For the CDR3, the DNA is TGTGCCAGCAGCCTTGTCACTGAAGCTTTCTTT. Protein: CASSLVTEAFF.

Here the CDR3 DNA reads TGTGCCAGCAGCGGGACTAGCGGGAACACCGGGGAGCTGTTTTTT. Its translation: CASSGTSGNTGELFF. The rearrangement links TRBV2 to TRBJ2-2; 11 bases are shared with TRBD2. The CDR3 has 15 residues. The V gene end was trimmed by 6 bases and the J gene end by 1 base; junction bases not matched to a gene: 1. Germline loops: CDR1 SNHLY, CDR2 FYNNEI. The whole variable domain, filled in from reference TRBV2 and TRBJ2-2, reads EPEVTQTPSHQVTQMGQEVILRCVPISNHLYFYWYRQILGQKVEFLVSFYNNEISEKSEIFDDQFSVERPDGSNFTLKIRSTKLEDSAMYFCASSGTSGNTGELFFGEGSRLTVL.

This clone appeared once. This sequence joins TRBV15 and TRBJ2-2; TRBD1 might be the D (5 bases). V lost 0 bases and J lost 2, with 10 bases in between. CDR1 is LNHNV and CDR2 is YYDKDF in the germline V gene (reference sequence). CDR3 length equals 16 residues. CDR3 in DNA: TGTGCCACCAGCAGAGATCGGACATCAAACACCGGGGAGCTGTTTTTT. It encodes CATSRDRTSNTGELFF.

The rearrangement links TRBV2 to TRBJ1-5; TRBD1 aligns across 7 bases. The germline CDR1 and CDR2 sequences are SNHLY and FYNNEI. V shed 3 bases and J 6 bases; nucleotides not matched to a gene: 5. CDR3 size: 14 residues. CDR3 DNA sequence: TGTGCCAGCAGTGAGACAGGGTATTTTCAGCCCCAGCATTTT. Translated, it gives CASSETGYFQPQHF.

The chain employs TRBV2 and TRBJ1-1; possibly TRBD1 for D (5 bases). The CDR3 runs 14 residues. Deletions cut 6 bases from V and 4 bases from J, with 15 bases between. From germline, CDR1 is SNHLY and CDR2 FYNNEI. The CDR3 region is CASRGDLTSTEAFF. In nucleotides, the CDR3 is TGTGCCAGCAGGGGGGACCTTACGAGCACTGAAGCTTTCTTT.

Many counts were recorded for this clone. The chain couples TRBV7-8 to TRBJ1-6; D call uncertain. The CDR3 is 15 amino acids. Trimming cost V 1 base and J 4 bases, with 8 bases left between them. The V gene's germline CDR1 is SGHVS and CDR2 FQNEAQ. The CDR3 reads CASSLEQNYNSPLHF. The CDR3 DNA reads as TGTGCCAGCAGCTTAGAGCAGAATTATAATTCACCCCTCCACTTT.

The CDR3 loop is CAIRTGPNVQETQYF. The CDR3 DNA follows: TGTGCCATAAGGACAGGGCCCAACGTCCAAGAGACCCAGTACTTC. The chain is built from TRBV28 and TRBJ2-5; 8 positions match TRBD1. This CDR3 region has 15 residues. V lost 10 bases, J lost 1 base, and 11 bases stayed unmatched. The germline V gene has CDR1 MDHEN and CDR2 SYDVKM.

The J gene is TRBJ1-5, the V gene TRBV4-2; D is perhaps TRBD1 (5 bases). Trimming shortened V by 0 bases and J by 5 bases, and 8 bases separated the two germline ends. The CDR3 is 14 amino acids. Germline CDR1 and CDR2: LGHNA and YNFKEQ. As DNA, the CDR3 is TGTGCCAGCAGCCAAGATTGGGGGGATCAGCCCCAGCATTTT. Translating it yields CASSQDWGDQPQHF.

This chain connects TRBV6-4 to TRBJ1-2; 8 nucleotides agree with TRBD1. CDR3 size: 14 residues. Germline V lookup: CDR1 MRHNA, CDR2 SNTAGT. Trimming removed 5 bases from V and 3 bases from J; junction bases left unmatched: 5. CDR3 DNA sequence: TGTGCCAGCAGTTCAGGGGGCGCGGACTATGGCTACACCTTC. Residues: CASSSGGADYGYTF.

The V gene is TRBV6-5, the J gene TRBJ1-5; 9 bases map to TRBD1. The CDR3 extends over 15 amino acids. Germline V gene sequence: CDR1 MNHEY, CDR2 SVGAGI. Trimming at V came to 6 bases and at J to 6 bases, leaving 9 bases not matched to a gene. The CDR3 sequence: CASRAGTGNTQPQHF. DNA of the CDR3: TGTGCCAGCAGAGCCGGGACAGGGAACACTCAGCCCCAGCATTTT.

Written as DNA, the CDR3 is TGTGCCAGCAGCCCCACGGGGGACACATACAATGAGCAGTTCTTC. Amino acids: CASSPTGDTYNEQFF. The chain has TRBV5-4 and TRBJ2-1; either TRBD1 or TRBD2 may fit D (6 bases each). Germline V gives CDR1 SGHNT, CDR2 YYREEE (reference sequence). The CDR3 consists of 15 residues. V was trimmed by 4 bases and J by 4 bases, leaving 15 bases between them. Filled out from reference TRBV5-4 and TRBJ2-1, the complete variable domain reads ETGVTQSPTHLIKTRGQQVTLRCSSQSGHNTVSWYQQALGQGPQFIFQYYREEENGRGNFPPRFSGLQFPNYSSELNVNALELDDSALYLCASSPTGDTYNEQFFGPGTRLTVL.

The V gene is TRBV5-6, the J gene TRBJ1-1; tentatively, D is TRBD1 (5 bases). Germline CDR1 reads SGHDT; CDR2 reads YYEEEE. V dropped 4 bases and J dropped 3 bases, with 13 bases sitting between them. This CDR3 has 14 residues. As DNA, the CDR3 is TGTGCCAGCAGCGGGGAACGGGGGGACACTGAAGCTTTCTTT. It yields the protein CASSGERGDTEAFF.

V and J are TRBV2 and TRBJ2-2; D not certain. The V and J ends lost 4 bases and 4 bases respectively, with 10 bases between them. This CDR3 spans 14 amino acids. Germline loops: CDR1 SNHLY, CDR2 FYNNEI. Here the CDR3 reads CASSAVVTTGELFF. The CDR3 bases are TGTGCCAGCAGTGCCGTCGTGACCACCGGGGAGCTGTTTTTT.

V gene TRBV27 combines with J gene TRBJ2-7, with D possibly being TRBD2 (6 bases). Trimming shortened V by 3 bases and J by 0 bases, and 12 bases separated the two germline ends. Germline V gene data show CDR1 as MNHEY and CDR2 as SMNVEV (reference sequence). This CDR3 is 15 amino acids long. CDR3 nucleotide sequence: TGTGCCAGCAGTTTGTCGGGGGTTAACTCCTACGAGCAGTACTTC. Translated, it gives CASSLSGVNSYEQYF.

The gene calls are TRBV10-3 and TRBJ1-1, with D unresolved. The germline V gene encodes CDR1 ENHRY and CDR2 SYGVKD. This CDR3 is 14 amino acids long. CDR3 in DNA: TGTGCGGGAAGACCGACTGGCGTGAACACTGAAGCTTTCTTT. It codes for CAGRPTGVNTEAFF.

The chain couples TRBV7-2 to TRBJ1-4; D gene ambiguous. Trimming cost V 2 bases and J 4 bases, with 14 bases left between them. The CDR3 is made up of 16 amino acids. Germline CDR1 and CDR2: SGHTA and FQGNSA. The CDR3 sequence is CASSLPGREVNEKLFF. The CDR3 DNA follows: TGTGCCAGCAGCTTACCCGGGCGCGAGGTTAATGAAAAACTGTTTTTT.

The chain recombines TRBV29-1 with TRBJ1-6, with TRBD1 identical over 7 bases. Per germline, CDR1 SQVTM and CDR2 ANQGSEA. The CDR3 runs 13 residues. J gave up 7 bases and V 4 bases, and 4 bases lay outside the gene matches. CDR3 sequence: CSVAQTGNSPLHF. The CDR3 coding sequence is TGCAGCGTTGCACAGACAGGGAATTCACCCCTCCACTTT.

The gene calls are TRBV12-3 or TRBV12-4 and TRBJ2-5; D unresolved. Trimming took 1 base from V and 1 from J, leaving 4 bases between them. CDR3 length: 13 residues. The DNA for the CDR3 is TGTGCCAGCAGTTTAGGGCCCCAAGAGACCCAGTACTTC. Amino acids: CASSLGPQETQYF.

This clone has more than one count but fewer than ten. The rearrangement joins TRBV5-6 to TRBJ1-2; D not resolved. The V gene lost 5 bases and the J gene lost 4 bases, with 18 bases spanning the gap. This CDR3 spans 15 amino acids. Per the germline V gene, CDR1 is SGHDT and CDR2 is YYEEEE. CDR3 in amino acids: CASSHREGRAYGYTF. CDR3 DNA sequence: TGTGCCAGCAGTCACCGGGAAGGGCGGGCCTATGGCTACACCTTC.

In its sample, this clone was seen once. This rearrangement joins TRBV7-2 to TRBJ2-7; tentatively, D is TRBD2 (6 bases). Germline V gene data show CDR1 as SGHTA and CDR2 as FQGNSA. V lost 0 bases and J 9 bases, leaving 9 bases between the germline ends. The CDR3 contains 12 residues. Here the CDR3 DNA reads TGTGCCAGCAGCTTAGCGGCCGGGGGGCAGTACTTC. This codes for CASSLAAGGQYF.

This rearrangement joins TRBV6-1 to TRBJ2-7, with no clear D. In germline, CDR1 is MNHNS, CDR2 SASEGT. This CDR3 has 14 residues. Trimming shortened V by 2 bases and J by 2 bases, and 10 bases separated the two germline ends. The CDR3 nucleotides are TGTGCCAGCAGTGAAATTTACAATGCCTACGAGCAGTACTTC. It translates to CASSEIYNAYEQYF.